The entry below gives a single T cell receptor beta chain sequence along with its context. This sample was taken from a study of technical replicates of blood from several donors. Generated by immunoSEQ multiplex PCR, the TCRdb table keeps only in-frame clones and is missing some. The sample holds 75,000 to 100,000 clones, just under 95% seen once. V was cut by 2 bases and J by 3 bases, with 15 bases left in between. The CDR3 has 15 residues. The clonotype originates from a human donor in good health. Sequences were obtained from T cells isolated from PBMCs. J is TRBJ2-7 and V is TRBV5-3; D is perhaps TRBD2 (6 bases). TRBV5-3 is assigned to the ORF class and has an uncertain function. In DNA, the CDR3 is TGTGCCAGAAGCTTAGACATGGAGGGTAGCTACGAGCAGTACTTC. It yields the protein CARSLDMEGSYEQYF.